Listed below are T cell receptor beta chains from one sample, sequenced in a study of CD8 T cells in ankylosing spondylitis. Each CDR3 protein is one row after TCRdb ran MiXCR on the 5' RACE reads. The sample yields fewer than 350,000 distinct CDR3 sequences, around 10% seen once. Sequencing used blood, either unsorted or a sorted T cell fraction (not recorded which). Receptor source: a female donor with ankylosing spondylitis or in good health (not recorded which). Both conserved end residues are part of each CDR3. Fields, in order: V gene, CDR3 length, CDR3 protein.

V: TRBV5-1
length: 15
CDR3: CASSSDFASYNEQFF

V: TRBV7-8
length: 14
CDR3: CASSFRRDRETQYF

V: TRBV18
length: 15
CDR3: CASSPQGTGVHEQFF

V: TRBV7-3
length: 18
CDR3: CASSLIPRSGNEYNEQFF

V: TRBV10-3
length: 15
CDR3: CAITESLAGGNEQYF

V: TRBV9
length: 14
CDR3: CASSPTAQNTEAFF

V: TRBV12-3/TRBV12-4
length: 15
CDR3: CASRPGLAGKETQYF

V: TRBV20-1
length: 13
CDR3: CSAHTGLGQPQHF

V: TRBV20-1
length: 13
CDR3: CSARRQGNQPQHF

V: TRBV9
length: 12
CDR3: CASSAGGTEAFF

V: TRBV5-1
length: 15
CDR3: CASSLEVGYTGELFF

V: TRBV5-1
length: 13
CDR3: CASSLAGLAEQFF

V: TRBV20-1
length: 15
CDR3: CSGVAGTSSYNEQFF

V: TRBV5-1
length: 15
CDR3: CASSLSGGIYNEQFF

V: TRBV3-1
length: 11
CDR3: CASAGSHEQYF

V: TRBV5-1
length: 16
CDR3: CASSETTGGAGYGYTF

V: TRBV6-1
length: 16
CDR3: CASRAVGTGAAQPQHF

V: TRBV20-1
length: 17
CDR3: CSAREPGLRPIPGTQYF

V: TRBV7-6
length: 14
CDR3: CASSLGRERYEQYF

V: TRBV7-7
length: 13
CDR3: CASSLQGPNEQFF

V: TRBV20-1
length: 16
CDR3: CSARVPGKAYTGELFF

V: TRBV12-3/TRBV12-4
length: 15
CDR3: CASTRTSGISYEQYF

V: TRBV20-1
length: 17
CDR3: CSAPSHPGSLTKNIQYF

V: TRBV5-1
length: 15
CDR3: CASSPGGAYHNEQFF

V: TRBV7-2
length: 15
CDR3: CASSSRQGARGTQYF

V: TRBV10-3
length: 14
CDR3: CATGPSGRSYEQYF

V: TRBV5-1
length: 16
CDR3: CASSTNTGRAAGELFF

V: TRBV20-1
length: 13
CDR3: CSARARSLYGYTF

V: TRBV15
length: 17
CDR3: CATSRDYPSGTADEQFF

V: TRBV7-9
length: 13
CDR3: CASSLSWGTEAFF

V: TRBV10-3
length: 16
CDR3: CATLPGTGGGSYEQYF

V: TRBV10-3
length: 12
CDR3: CAIRGRLGEQFF

V: TRBV12-3/TRBV12-4
length: 14
CDR3: CANQGEIPKNEQFF

V: TRBV5-1
length: 16
CDR3: CASSLGQGGGNTEAFF

V: TRBV20-1
length: 15
CDR3: CSARGLAGFGDTQYF

V: TRBV28
length: 15
CDR3: CASSSPRGMSYEQYF

V: TRBV7-9
length: 15
CDR3: CASSSGFGRPGELFF

V: TRBV5-1
length: 14
CDR3: CASSQDRADSPLHF

V: TRBV20-1
length: 14
CDR3: CSASTQGYTDTQYF

V: TRBV20-1
length: 13
CDR3: CSARPMGGAGQFF

V: TRBV11-2
length: 12
CDR3: CASSSNYNEQFF

V: TRBV5-1
length: 15
CDR3: CASNLAGAPGDTQYF

V: TRBV20-1
length: 12
CDR3: CSASGAQETQYF